Sequencing of this T cell receptor (beta chain) was carried out in a study of shared clonotypes between healthy human individuals. Study overall: Each donor's CD4 naive and CD4 memory cells filled three plates apiece, CD8 naive two, and CD8 memory one. Points from the study as a whole: Naive CD4 clonotype sharing across several donors was 4% to 5%. A small donor pool kept down the genetic and exposure-history diversity that was represented. How much donors shared clonotypes was expected to be affected by sequencing depth.

Measured with immunoSEQ multiplex PCR; TCRdb has only the in-frame clones, and not every one. Among more than 2 million clones listed, around 95% were seen once. CD45RO-negative, CCR7-positively selected cells formed the naive CD8 fraction, excluding terminally differentiated effector memory CD45RA+ cells. With respect to this clone: Its antigen remains unknown.

The CDR3 consists of 16 residues. The germline V gene encodes CDR1 MRHNA and CDR2 SNTAGT. The V end lost 0 bases, the J end lost 4 bases, and 13 bases lay between the germline ends. The genes are TRBV6-4 and TRBJ1-5; no definite D call. The specimen was naive CD8+ T cells from PBMCs. This receptor was taken from a man aged 18 to 35 in good health. Some clones in this sample may be carry-over from other donors' samples. The DNA of the CDR3 is TGTGCCAGCAGTGACTCCCGACCCGAAAAGAATCAGCCCCAGCATTTT. Protein sequence: CASSDSRPEKNQPQHF.